This TCR beta chain originates from a study of CD8+CD57+ T cells in acquired aplastic anemia. Study details: Average DNA yield from sorted CD4+ and CD8+ cells was around 3.2 ug.

CDR3 and TCR beta VDJ profiling relied on genomic DNA as the template. MiXCR, applied by TCRdb to the reads, yields one record per CDR3 protein. Here the sample spans some 200,000 distinct CDR3 sequences, 30% to 40% being singletons. This clonotype turned up a few times. Germline is not matched at one junction end, which may reflect a read error. The CDR3 covers 14 residues. Germline V gene lookup returns CDR1 ENHRY and CDR2 SYGVKD. The chain links TRBV10-3 to TRBJ2-7; 7 nucleotides match TRBD1. Sequencing was carried out using sorted CD4+, CD8+, or CD8+CD57+ T cells (not recorded which) from PBMCs. The TCR sequence derives from a human donor in good health, serving as a control. CDR3 residues: CASSLTEQGREQYF. CDR3 in DNA: TGTGCCAGCAGTTTGACGGAACAGGGGCGGGAGCAGTACTTC.